This paragraph covers one T cell receptor (beta chain) sequence. No antigen is known for it. The germline V gene has CDR1 MNHNS and CDR2 SASEGT. The length of the CDR3 is 15 residues. V dropped 4 bases and J dropped 0 bases, with 9 bases sitting between them. The data originate from a study of cytotoxic CD8 clonotypes in ibrutinib-treated CLL. Overall study: There were 11 relapsed/refractory patients and 15 treatment-naive patients, and 17 were IGHV unmutated. Among patients, roughly 25 responded partially and 2 completely; roughly 14 then stayed remitted and some 12 progressed after median roughly 73 months. General study findings and limits: Clonality showed a rise at ibrutinib response that reversed toward baseline at progression.

Produced via immunoSEQ multiplex PCR; TCRdb's table is partial and in-frame only. The data show about 50,000 clones, 57% seen once. The material was PBMCs, obtained after 24 months of ibrutinib treatment. The receptor was derived from a human donor with chronic lymphocytic leukemia. This sequence joins TRBV6-1 and TRBJ1-4; no clear D gene. The DNA for the CDR3 is TGTGCCAGCAGTGGATTTAGGGCAACTAATGAAAAACTGTTTTTT. Protein sequence: CASSGFRATNEKLFF.